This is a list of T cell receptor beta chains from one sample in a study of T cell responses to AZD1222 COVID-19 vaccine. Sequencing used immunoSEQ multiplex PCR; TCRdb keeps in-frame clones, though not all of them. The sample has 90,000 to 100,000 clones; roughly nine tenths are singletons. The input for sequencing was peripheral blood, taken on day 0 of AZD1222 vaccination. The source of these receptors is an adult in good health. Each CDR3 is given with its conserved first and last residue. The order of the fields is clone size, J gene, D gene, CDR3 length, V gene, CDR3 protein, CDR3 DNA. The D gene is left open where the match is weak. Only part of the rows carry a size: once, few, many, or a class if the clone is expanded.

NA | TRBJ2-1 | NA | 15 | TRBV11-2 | CASSLGTGAYNEQFF | TGTGCCAGCAGCTTAGGGACGGGGGCCTACAATGAGCAGTTCTTC
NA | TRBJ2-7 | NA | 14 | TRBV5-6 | CASSDGTGAYEQYF | TGTGCCAGCAGCGACGGGACGGGGGCCTACGAGCAGTACTTC
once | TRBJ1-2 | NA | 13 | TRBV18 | CASSPQENYGYTF | TGTGCCAGCTCACCACAGGAGAACTATGGCTACACCTTC
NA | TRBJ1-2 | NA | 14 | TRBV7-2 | CASSLARGEGGYTF | TGTGCCAGCAGCTTAGCGCGGGGCGAAGGGGGCTACACCTTC
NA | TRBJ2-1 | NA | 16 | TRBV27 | CASSLSQGISYNEQFF | TGTGCCAGCAGTTTATCGCAGGGGATCTCCTACAATGAGCAGTTCTTC
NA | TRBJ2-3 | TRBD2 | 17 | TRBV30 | CAWTPLRTSGRTDTQYF | TGTGCCTGGACCCCTCTCCGGACTAGCGGGCGGACAGATACGCAGTATTTT
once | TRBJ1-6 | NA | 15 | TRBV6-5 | CASSTGISYNSPLHF | TGTGCCAGCAGTACAGGAATCTCCTATAATTCACCCCTCCACTTT
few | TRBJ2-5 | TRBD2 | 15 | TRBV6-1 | CASSDEAGGAETQYF | TGTGCCAGCAGTGACGAAGCGGGGGGCGCGGAGACCCAGTACTTC
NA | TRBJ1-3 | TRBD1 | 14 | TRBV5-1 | CASSMTGSGNTIYF | TGCGCCAGCAGCATGACAGGGTCTGGAAACACCATATATTTT
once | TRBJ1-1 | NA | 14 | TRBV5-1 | CASSLGHLNTEAFF | TGCGCCAGCAGCTTGGGACACCTGAACACTGAAGCTTTCTTT
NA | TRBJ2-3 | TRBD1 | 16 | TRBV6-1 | CASSEVIGQGADTQYF | TGTGCCAGCAGTGAGGTGATCGGGCAGGGGGCAGATACGCAGTATTTT
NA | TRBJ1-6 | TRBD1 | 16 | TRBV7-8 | CASSLLQGTANSPLHF | TGTGCCAGCAGCCTATTACAGGGGACGGCTAATTCACCCCTCCACTTT
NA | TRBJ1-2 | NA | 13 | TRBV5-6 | CASSLGQVDGYTF | TGTGCCAGCAGCTTGGGACAGGTAGACGGCTACACCTTC
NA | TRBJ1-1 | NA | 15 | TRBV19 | CASRSEGPDSTEAFF | TGTGCCAGTAGAAGCGAGGGACCTGATTCCACTGAAGCTTTCTTT
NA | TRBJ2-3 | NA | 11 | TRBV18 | CASSPWDTQYF | TGTGCCAGCTCACCATGGGATACGCAGTATTTT
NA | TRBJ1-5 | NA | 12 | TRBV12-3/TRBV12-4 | CASSRGSQPQHF | TGTGCCAGCAGTCGGGGTAGTCAGCCCCAGCATTTT
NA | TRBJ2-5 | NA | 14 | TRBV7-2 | CASSKITGKETQYF | TGTGCCAGCAGTAAAATAACGGGAAAAGAGACCCAGTACTTC
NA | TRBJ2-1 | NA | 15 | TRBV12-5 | CASGLQIRSSDEQFF | TGTGCTAGTGGTTTACAGATCAGATCATCTGATGAGCAGTTCTTC
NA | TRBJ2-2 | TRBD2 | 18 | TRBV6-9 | CASSPLGGGRTSTGELFF | TGTGCCAGCAGCCCCCTCGGGGGGGGCCGGACGAGCACCGGGGAGCTGTTTTTT
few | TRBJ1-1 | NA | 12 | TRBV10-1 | CASRTGSPEAFF | TGCGCCAGCAGGACAGGTAGTCCTGAAGCTTTCTTT
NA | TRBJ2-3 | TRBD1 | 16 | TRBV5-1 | CASSLGGQGSTDTQYF | TGCGCCAGCAGCTTGGGAGGACAGGGCAGCACAGATACGCAGTATTTT
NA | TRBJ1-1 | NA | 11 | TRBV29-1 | CSVDTGIKAFF | TGCAGCGTTGATACAGGGATAAAGGCTTTCTTT
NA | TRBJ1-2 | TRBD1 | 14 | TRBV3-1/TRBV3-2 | CASSHPTGNYGYTF | TGTGCCAGCAGCCACCCGACAGGGAACTATGGCTACACCTTC
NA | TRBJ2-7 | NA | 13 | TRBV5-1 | CASSLMGRNEQYF | TGCGCCAGCAGCTTGATGGGCAGGAACGAGCAGTACTTC
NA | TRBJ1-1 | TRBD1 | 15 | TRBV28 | CASSPPGQGNTEAFF | TGTGCCAGCAGTCCCCCGGGACAGGGTAACACTGAAGCTTTCTTT
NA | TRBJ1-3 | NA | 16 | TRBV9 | CASRRGPAGAGNTIYF | TGTGCCAGCAGGAGAGGGCCCGCTGGGGCTGGAAACACCATATATTTT
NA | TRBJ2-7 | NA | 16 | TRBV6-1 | CASSESGTDGFYEQYF | TGTGCCAGCAGTGAATCGGGGACGGACGGATTCTACGAGCAGTACTTC
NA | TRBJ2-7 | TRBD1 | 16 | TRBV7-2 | CASSLGFGQGIYEQYF | TGTGCCAGCAGCTTAGGGTTCGGACAGGGGATTTACGAGCAGTACTTC
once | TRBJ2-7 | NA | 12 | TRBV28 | CASSLRSYEQYF | TGTGCCAGCAGTTTGAGGAGCTACGAGCAGTACTTC
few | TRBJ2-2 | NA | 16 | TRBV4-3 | CASSQEHAARAGELFF | TGCGCCAGCAGCCAAGAGCACGCAGCTCGCGCCGGGGAGCTGTTTTTT
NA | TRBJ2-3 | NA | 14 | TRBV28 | CASSSISNTDTQYF | TGTGCCAGCAGTTCCATCTCCAACACAGATACGCAGTATTTT
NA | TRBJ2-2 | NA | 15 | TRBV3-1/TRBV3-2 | CASSQEQIRTGELFF | TGTGCCAGCAGCCAAGAACAGATTAGAACCGGGGAGCTGTTTTTT
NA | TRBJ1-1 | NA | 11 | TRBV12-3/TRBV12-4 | CASSPTGEAFF | TGTGCCAGCAGTCCGACAGGTGAAGCTTTCTTT
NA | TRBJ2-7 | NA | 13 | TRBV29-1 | CSVEGGVGDEQYF | TGCAGCGTTGAGGGTGGGGTCGGAGACGAGCAGTACTTC
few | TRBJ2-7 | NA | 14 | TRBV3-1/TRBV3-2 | CASSQGTRAREQYF | TGTGCCAGCAGCCAAGGTACTAGGGCGAGGGAGCAGTACTTC
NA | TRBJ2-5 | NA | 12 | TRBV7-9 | CASSTIQQTQYF | TGTGCCAGCAGCACAATACAGCAGACCCAGTACTTC
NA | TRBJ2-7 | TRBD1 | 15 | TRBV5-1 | CASSYQQGSSYEQYF | TGCGCCAGCAGCTACCAACAGGGGTCTTCCTACGAGCAGTACTTC
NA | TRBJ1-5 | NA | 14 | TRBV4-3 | CASSQRTGNQPQHF | TGCGCCAGCAGCCAACGGACAGGCAATCAGCCCCAGCATTTT
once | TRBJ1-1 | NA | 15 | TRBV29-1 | CSVDAGWGMNTEAFF | TGCAGCGTTGATGCAGGGTGGGGGATGAACACTGAAGCTTTCTTT